Below, 2 T cell receptor beta chains from the same sample are listed, as sequenced in a study of cytomegalovirus exposure and HLA in healthy donors. PCR amplification relied on 60 Vbeta primers (plus 13 Jbeta primers). TCRdb's copy holds only in-frame clones and misses some; the assay was immunoSEQ multiplex PCR. The repertoire holds about 130,000 clones, with around four fifths as singletons. Sample: PBMCs. The receptors originated from a male donor in good health and CMV-seropositive.

The chain is built from TRBV30 and TRBJ2-1; perhaps TRBD2 as D (6 bases). Germline lookup yields CDR1 GTSNPN and CDR2 SVGIG (reference sequence). Trimming left V 1 base short and J 10 bases short, with 17 bases between. This CDR3 is built from 14 residues. CDR3 DNA: TGTGCCTGGAGTGCCGGTTCCCTAGCGCCGGAGCAGTTCTTC. Its translation: CAWSAGSLAPEQFF.

The genes are TRBV4-3 and TRBJ1-4; possibly TRBD1 for D (6 bases). The CDR3 has 16 amino acids. The germline gives CDR1 LGHNA, CDR2 YSLEER. With 0 bases removed from V and 5 bases from J, the gap between germline ends came to 13 bases. The CDR3: CASSQDARTVNEKLFF. Here the CDR3 DNA reads TGCGCCAGCAGCCAAGATGCCCGGACAGTCAATGAAAAACTGTTTTTT.